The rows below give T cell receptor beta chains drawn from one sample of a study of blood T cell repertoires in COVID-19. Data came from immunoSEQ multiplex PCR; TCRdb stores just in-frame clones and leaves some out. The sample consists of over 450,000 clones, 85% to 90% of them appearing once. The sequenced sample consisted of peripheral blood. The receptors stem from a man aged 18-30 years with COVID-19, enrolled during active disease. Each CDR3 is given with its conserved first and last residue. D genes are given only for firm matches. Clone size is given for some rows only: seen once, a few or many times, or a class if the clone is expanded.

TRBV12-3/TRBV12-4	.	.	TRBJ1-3	CASSPDSRNTIYF	TGTGCCAGCAGTCCGGACAGCCGAAACACCATATATTTT
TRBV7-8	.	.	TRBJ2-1	CASSLKQVGGPYNEQFF	TGTGCCAGCAGCTTAAAACAGGTCGGGGGGCCCTACAATGAGCAGTTCTTC
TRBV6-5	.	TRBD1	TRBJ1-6	CASSYTPDRSDSPLHF	TGTGCCAGCAGTTACACTCCGGACAGGTCGGATTCACCCCTCCACTTT
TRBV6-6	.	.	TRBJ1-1	CASSLAVNTEAFF	TGTGCCAGCAGTTTGGCAGTGAACACTGAAGCTTTCTTT
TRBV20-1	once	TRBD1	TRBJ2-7	CSASQKGTGFPEQYF	TGCAGTGCTAGTCAAAAGGGGACAGGGTTCCCCGAGCAGTACTTC
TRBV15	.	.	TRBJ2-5	CATSRDGGWVTQYF	TGTGCCACCAGCAGAGATGGAGGGTGGGTGACCCAGTACTTC
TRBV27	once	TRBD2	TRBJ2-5	CASSSPLAGDETQYF	TGTGCCAGCAGTTCCCCACTAGCGGGGGACGAGACCCAGTACTTC
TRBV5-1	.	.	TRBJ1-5	CASSLGGTELYSNQPQHF	TGCGCCAGCAGCTTGGGCGGGACGGAGCTTTATAGCAATCAGCCCCAGCATTTT
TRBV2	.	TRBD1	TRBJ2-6	CASSESLRGQGFNSGANVLTF	TGTGCCAGCAGTGAAAGTCTACGGGGACAGGGGTTTAACTCTGGGGCCAACGTCCTGACTTTC
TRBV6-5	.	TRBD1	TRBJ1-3	CATTRDREGTIYF	TGTGCCACCACCCGGGACAGGGAAGGAACCATATATTTT
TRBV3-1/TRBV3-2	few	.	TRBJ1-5	CASSPSRGYNQPQHF	TGTGCCAGCAGCCCCTCACGGGGGTACAATCAGCCCCAGCATTTT
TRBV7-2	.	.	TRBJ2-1	CASSSFVGNEQFF	TGTGCCAGCAGCTCCTTCGTCGGCAATGAGCAGTTCTTC
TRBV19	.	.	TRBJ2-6	CASSSFRFEAGSGANVLTF	TGTGCCAGTAGTAGTTTTAGGTTTGAGGCCGGCTCTGGGGCCAACGTCCTGACTTTC
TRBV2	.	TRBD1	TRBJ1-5	CASRGQGRQPQHF	TGTGCCAGCAGAGGACAGGGGCGTCAGCCCCAGCATTTT
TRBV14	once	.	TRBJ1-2	CASSLDLDSYGYTF	TGTGCCAGCAGCCTCGATCTGGACAGCTATGGCTACACCTTC
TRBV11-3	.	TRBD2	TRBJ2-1	CASSPGLAGEWLNEQFF	TGTGCCAGCAGCCCGGGACTAGCGGGAGAATGGCTCAATGAGCAGTTCTTC
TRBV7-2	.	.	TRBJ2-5	CASSVSGSLGETQYF	TGTGCCAGCAGCGTGTCCGGGAGCCTCGGAGAGACCCAGTACTTC
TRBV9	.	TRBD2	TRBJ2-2	CASSVQNGGAGPPGTGELFF	TGTGCCAGCAGCGTTCAGAACGGGGGGGCGGGACCCCCGGGCACCGGGGAGCTGTTTTTT
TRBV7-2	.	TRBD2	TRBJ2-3	CASSSTSGITDTQYF	TGTGCCAGCAGCTCAACTAGCGGGATAACAGATACGCAGTATTTT
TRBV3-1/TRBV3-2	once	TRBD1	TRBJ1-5	CASSPRGQGNQPQHF	TGTGCCAGCAGCCCCAGGGGGCAAGGCAATCAGCCCCAGCATTTT
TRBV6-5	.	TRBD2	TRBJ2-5	CASSYSGTRGETQYF	TGTGCCAGCAGTTATTCCGGGACTAGGGGAGAGACCCAGTACTTC
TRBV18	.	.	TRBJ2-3	CASSESGTDTQYF	TGTGCCAGCTCAGAATCAGGCACAGATACGCAGTATTTT
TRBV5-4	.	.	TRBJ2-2	CASSFAGALNTGELFF	TGTGCCAGCAGCTTTGCGGGGGCTTTGAACACCGGGGAGCTGTTTTTT
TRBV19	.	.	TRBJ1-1	CASTPRSQNTEAFF	TGTGCCAGTACCCCCCGGAGCCAGAACACTGAAGCTTTCTTT
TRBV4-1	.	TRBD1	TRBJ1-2	CASSQDRGTGPSSLGYTF	TGCGCCAGCAGCCAAGATCGGGGGACAGGGCCTTCATCACTCGGCTACACCTTC
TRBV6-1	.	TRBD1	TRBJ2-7	CASREEQGVPYEQYF	TGTGCCAGCAGGGAAGAACAGGGGGTACCCTACGAGCAGTACTTC
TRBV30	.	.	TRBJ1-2	CAWGRRSYGYTF	TGTGCCTGGGGACGGAGGAGCTATGGCTACACCTTC
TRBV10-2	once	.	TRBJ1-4	CASSESAGVFEKLFF	TGCGCCAGCAGTGAGTCGGCAGGCGTATTTGAAAAACTGTTTTTT
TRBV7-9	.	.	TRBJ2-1	CASSFGTSYNEQFF	TGTGCCAGCAGCTTCGGGACATCCTACAATGAGCAGTTCTTC
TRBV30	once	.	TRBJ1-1	CAPCWSAEAFF	TGTGCCCCTTGCTGGAGCGCTGAAGCTTTCTTT
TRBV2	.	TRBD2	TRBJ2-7	CASKLSGRSYEQYF	TGTGCCAGCAAGTTGAGCGGGAGATCCTACGAGCAGTACTTC
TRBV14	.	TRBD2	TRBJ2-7	CASSLHFTGRRGETSGRSYEQYF	TGTGCCAGCAGCTTACATTTTACCGGGCGGCGGGGGGAGACTAGCGGGAGATCCTACGAGCAGTACTTC
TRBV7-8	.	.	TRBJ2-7	CASGTLSSYEQYF	TGTGCCAGCGGGACTTTAAGCTCCTACGAGCAGTACTTC
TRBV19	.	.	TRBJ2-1	CASLPSTRQFDHNEQFF	TGTGCCAGTTTGCCCTCGACTCGGCAGTTCGATCACAATGAGCAGTTCTTC
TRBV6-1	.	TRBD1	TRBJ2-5	CASSDRQGEETQYF	TGTGCCAGCAGTGACCGACAGGGTGAAGAGACCCAGTACTTC
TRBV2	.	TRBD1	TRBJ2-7	CASSVGQGVTENEQYF	TGTGCCAGCAGTGTTGGACAGGGCGTAACGGAGAACGAGCAGTACTTC
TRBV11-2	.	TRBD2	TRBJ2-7	CASSLAGLAVYEQYF	TGTGCCAGCAGCTTAGCGGGACTAGCAGTGTACGAGCAGTACTTC
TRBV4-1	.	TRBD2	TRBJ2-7	CASSQVLADSYEQYF	TGCGCCAGCAGCCAAGTTCTAGCGGACTCCTACGAGCAGTACTTC
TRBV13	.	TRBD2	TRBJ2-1	CASSSTTSGIYNEQFF	TGTGCCAGCAGCTCAACTACTAGCGGGATATACAATGAGCAGTTCTTC
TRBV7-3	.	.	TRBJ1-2	CASSLYSREAQGYTF	TGTGCCAGCAGCTTATACTCTAGGGAGGCGCAAGGCTACACCTTC
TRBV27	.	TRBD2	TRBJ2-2	CASSFSWTSGGGELFF	TGTGCCAGCAGTTTCAGTTGGACTAGCGGAGGCGGGGAGCTGTTTTTT
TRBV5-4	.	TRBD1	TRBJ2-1	CASSLSQGAKDEQFF	TGTGCCAGCAGCTTGTCACAGGGGGCTAAAGATGAGCAGTTCTTC
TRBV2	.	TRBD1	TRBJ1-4	CASSVGTANEKLFF	TGTGCCAGCAGTGTTGGGACAGCTAATGAAAAACTGTTTTTT
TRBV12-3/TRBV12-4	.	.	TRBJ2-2	CASSRDVAGELFF	TGTGCCAGCAGTCGGGATGTCGCCGGGGAGCTGTTTTTT
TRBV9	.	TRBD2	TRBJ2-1	CASSVGTSSNEQFF	TGTGCCAGCAGCGTAGGGACTAGCTCCAATGAGCAGTTCTTC
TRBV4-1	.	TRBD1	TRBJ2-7	CASSQVTGVGEQYF	TGCGCCAGCAGCCAAGTCACAGGGGTCGGAGAGCAGTACTTC
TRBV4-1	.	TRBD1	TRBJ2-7	CASSRGQGEAYEQYF	TGCGCCAGCAGCCGAGGACAGGGGGAAGCCTACGAGCAGTACTTC
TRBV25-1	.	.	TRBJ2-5	CASSVGETQYF	TGTGCCAGCAGTGTCGGGGAGACCCAGTACTTC
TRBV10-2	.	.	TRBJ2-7	CASSGGVDFRVQYF	TGCGCCAGCAGTGGGGGGGTCGATTTTCGAGTGCAGTACTTC
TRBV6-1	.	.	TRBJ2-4	CASSERGGNIQYF	TGTGCCAGCAGTGAAAGGGGGGGGAACATTCAGTACTTC
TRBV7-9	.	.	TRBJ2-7	CASSLGGGAYEQYF	TGTGCCAGCAGCTTAGGTGGCGGGGCCTACGAGCAGTACTTC
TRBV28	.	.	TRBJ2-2	CASRSQAFTGELFF	TGTGCCAGCAGGTCACAGGCATTCACCGGGGAGCTGTTTTTT
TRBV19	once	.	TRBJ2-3	CASSPWDTSTDTQYF	TGTGCCAGTAGTCCATGGGACACCAGCACAGATACGCAGTATTTT
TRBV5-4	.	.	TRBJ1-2	CASSLAAQGGDGYTF	TGTGCCAGCAGCTTGGCCGCACAGGGTGGTGATGGCTACACCTTC
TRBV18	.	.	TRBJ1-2	CASSPTVTGNGYTF	TGTGCCAGCTCACCGACTGTGACAGGCAATGGCTACACCTTC
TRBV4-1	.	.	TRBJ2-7	CASSQEWSQSYEQYF	TGCGCCAGCAGCCAAGAGTGGAGTCAGTCCTACGAGCAGTACTTC
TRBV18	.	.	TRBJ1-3	CASSPPTNSGNTIYF	TGTGCCAGCTCACCACCCACAAACTCTGGAAACACCATATATTTT
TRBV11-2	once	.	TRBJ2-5	CASSLDRQGGATQYF	TGTGCCAGCAGCTTAGACCGACAGGGAGGTGCGACCCAGTACTTC